This T cell receptor beta chain was obtained from a study of cytomegalovirus exposure and HLA in healthy donors. General study results and limits: Most of the CMV-associated TCR beta chains (in a later analysis) appeared to be HLA-restricted.

Worth noting for this clone: The antigen is undetermined.

In the PCR, 60 Vbeta and 13 Jbeta primers were used. The assay was immunoSEQ multiplex PCR, and TCRdb's table has in-frame clones only and misses some. The table shows some 200,000 clones, with about 85% occurring only once. In germline, CDR1 is KGHSH, CDR2 LQKENI. The CDR3 spans 14 residues. Unmatched junction bases numbered 4, after V lost 3 bases and J lost 9 bases. The sequenced sample was PBMCs. The chain links TRBV18 to TRBJ1-6, with TRBD1 matching over 8 bases. This sequence originates from a male donor in good health and CMV-seropositive. Here the CDR3 reads CASSPDRAGSPLHF. CDR3 nucleotide sequence: TGTGCCAGCTCACCGGACAGGGCCGGTTCACCCCTCCACTTT.